This T cell receptor beta chain was documented in a study of circulating CD8 cells and anti-PD-1 response in melanoma. Study as a whole: Patients received intravenous nivolumab, 3 mg/kg, every 2 weeks.

From live CD3+CD8+TCRalphabeta+ cells, four PD-1 and/or TIGIT subsets were sorted. TCR libraries were prepared from approximately 15 ng of total RNA with the QIAseq Immune Repertoire TCR panel. TCRdb re-called the reads with MiXCR, one entry per CDR3 protein. The sample includes fewer than 1,400 distinct CDR3 sequences, roughly 8% of them seen just once. J was trimmed by 4 bases and V by 0 bases; bases with no gene match: 11. This CDR3 spans 17 amino acids. Germline lookup yields CDR1 SGHRS and CDR2 YFSETQ. Sample share makes this clonotype medium-sized. The receptor's source is a human donor with melanoma. The starting material was CD8+ T cells from PBMCs, obtained at baseline or after one month of anti-PD-1 therapy (not recorded which). J is TRBJ2-7 and V is TRBV5-1; 9 bases agree with TRBD1. CDR3 sequence reads: CASSLVPGQGVRYEQYF. DNA for the CDR3: TGCGCCAGCAGCTTGGTCCCGGGACAGGGCGTTCGGTACGAGCAGTACTTC.